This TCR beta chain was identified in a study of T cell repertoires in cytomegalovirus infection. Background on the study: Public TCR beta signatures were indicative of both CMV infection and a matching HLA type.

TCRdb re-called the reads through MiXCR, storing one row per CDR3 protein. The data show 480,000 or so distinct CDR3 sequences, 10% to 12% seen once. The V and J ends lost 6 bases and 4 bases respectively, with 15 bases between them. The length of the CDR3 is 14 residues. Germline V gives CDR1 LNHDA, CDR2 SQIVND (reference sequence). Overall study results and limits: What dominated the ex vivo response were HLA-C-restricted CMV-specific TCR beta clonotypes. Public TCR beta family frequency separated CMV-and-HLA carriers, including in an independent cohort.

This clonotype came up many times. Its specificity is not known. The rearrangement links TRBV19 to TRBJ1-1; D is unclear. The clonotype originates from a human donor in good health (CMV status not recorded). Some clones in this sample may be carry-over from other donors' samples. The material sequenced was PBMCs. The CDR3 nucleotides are TGTGCCAGTAGGTATCTGGAAGGACCCACTGAAGCTTTCTTT. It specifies CASRYLEGPTEAFF.